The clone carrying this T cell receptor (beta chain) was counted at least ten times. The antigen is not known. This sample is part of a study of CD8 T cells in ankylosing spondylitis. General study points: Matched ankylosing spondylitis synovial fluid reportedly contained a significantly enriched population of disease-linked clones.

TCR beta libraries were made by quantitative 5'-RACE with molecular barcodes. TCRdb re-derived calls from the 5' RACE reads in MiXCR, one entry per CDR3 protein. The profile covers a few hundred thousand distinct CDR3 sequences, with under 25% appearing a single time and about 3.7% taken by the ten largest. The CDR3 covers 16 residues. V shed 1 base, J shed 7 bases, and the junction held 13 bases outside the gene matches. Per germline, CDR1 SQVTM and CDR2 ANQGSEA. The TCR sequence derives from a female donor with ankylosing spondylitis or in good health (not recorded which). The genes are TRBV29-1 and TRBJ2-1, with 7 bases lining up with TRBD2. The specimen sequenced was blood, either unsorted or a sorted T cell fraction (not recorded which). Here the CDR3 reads CSVEGGGSGIINEQFF. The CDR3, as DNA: TGCAGCGTTGAAGGGGGCGGGAGTGGCATAATAAATGAGCAGTTCTTC.